The entry below describes one T cell receptor (beta chain). This clonotype is termed medium-sized (0.01 to 0.1%). Its antigen specificity is not known. The sample holds no much larger clone one base away, and base qualities are not on file. Blood for healthy controls was obtained from volunteer donors provided by blood services in Australia and France. Genomic DNA for TCR repertoire analysis was extracted from either whole blood samples or PBMCs. The germline V gene yields LGHNA for CDR1 and YNFKEQ for CDR2. V lost 3 bases and J lost 1 base; the stretch between them is 6 bases long. The CDR3 measures 13 amino acids from cysteine to phenylalanine. The retained sequence is limited to the CDR3, 39 bases, with the frame set at the first base. This sample is drawn from a study of somatic reversion in DOCK8 deficiency (dated by TCRdb to 2020 to 2022). The study in broad terms: In the study, T cell receptor beta repertoires were compared across three groups: DOCK8-deficient patients, DOCK8-revertant patients and healthy volunteers. The study investigated how somatic reversion of pathogenic DOCK8 variants alters lymphocyte differentiation and function in DOCK8 deficiency. DOCK8-deficient patients in the study had been reported previously.

Libraries were prepared through multiplex PCR. TRB libraries were made by one-step amplicon PCR using EuroClonality-NGS primers on approximately 0.1 ug genomic DNA. TRB amplicons were sequenced on Illumina MiSeq instruments with 2 x 250 bp version 2 chemistry. The study's own analysis went as follows. IMGT/HighV-QUEST was the tool used for both primary TRB sequence analysis and V(D)J annotation. Repertoire diversity and composition were evaluated with VDJtools after removing nonfunctional clones and downsampling for comparisons between samples. TCRdb handled the public reads itself, with Q25 trimming in fastp and clone calling in MiXCR, and kept productive beta chains. Each entry merges the rows of one CDR3 protein and shows their most common DNA and genes. In this record, the V and J calls reflect TCRdb's handling and not the investigators' own analysis. In this sample the table shows 2,500 to 3,000 distinct CDR3 sequences, 20% to 30% of which occur a single time. The top ten clones comprise approximately 9.5% of the sample.

What the work shows at the level of the full study, not this receptor alone: The source material for each sample, whole blood versus PBMCs, was not specified per sample in the methods.

The specimen was peripheral blood. This TCR was sampled from a human donor in good health. The chain is made from TRBV4-2 and TRBJ1-1, and perhaps TRBD1 as D gene, on 5 matching bases. The DNA is as follows: TGTGCCAGCAGCCAGGGGGAGAACACTGAAGCTTTCTTT. The resulting protein is CASSQGENTEAFF.